This T cell receptor (beta chain) derives from a study of T-cell reconstitution after alpha-beta-depleted transplantation in children. Overall study findings and caveats: Several hundred expanded graft clones reportedly were the source of alpha-beta T cells about two months after transplant. Some patients' high day-60 TCRbeta diversity was attributed to recipient cells surviving conditioning. T-cell counts and diversity at one year post-transplant came mainly from newly produced T cells.

A note on this clonotype: What it binds is not known.

This sample's TCRbeta library carried unique molecular identifier barcodes. TCRdb called the PCR reads again in MiXCR, with one record for every CDR3 protein. Of 700,000 or so distinct CDR3 sequences listed, 13% are singletons. The CDR3 runs 13 residues. CDR1 is SEHNR, CDR2 FQNEAQ, per germline (reference sequence). The V gene lost 2 bases and the J gene lost 9 bases, with 11 bases spanning the gap. This specimen consisted of PBMCs, obtained before TCRalphabeta/CD19-depleted stem cell transplant. The sequence was collected from a girl aged 2 to 10 with congenital amegakaryocytic thrombocytopenia, due to receive a stem cell transplant. The chain employs TRBV7-9 and TRBJ2-1, with D perhaps matching TRBD2 (5 bases). The CDR3 loop is CASSLIGNTEQFF. DNA for the CDR3: TGTGCCAGCAGCTTAATCGGGAACACTGAGCAGTTCTTC.